These 21 T cell receptor beta chains share one sample of origin, sequenced in a study of blood T cell repertoires in COVID-19. Method: immunoSEQ multiplex PCR; TCRdb's copy keeps in-frame clones and lacks some. This sample yields 250,000 to 350,000 clones, of which around 85% are seen a single time; roughly 2.6% belongs to the top ten. Sequencing used PBMCs or T cells enriched from blood (not recorded which). The source of these receptors is a woman in her forties or fifties who had recovered from COVID-19.

The V call is TRBV4-2, the J call TRBJ2-3; TRBD2 aligns across 11 bases. Germline loops: CDR1 LGHNA, CDR2 YNFKEQ. The CDR3 totals 18 residues. V was clipped by 0 bases and J by 0 bases; unmatched bases: 5. The CDR3 loop is CASSQDPTSGGSTDTQYF. The CDR3, as DNA: TGTGCCAGCAGCCAAGATCCCACTAGCGGGGGAAGCACAGATACGCAGTATTTT.

This clone was observed a single time. This rearrangement joins TRBV7-6 to TRBJ2-2; no clear D gene. Germline V gene data show CDR1 as SGHVS and CDR2 as FNYEAQ. This CDR3 contains 14 residues. The germline V and J ends were trimmed by 1 base and 3 bases, with 6 bases remaining between them. CDR3 in amino acids: CASSLEAYTGELFF. CDR3 coding DNA: TGTGCCAGCAGCTTAGAAGCATACACCGGGGAGCTGTTTTTT.

The chain carries TRBV5-4 and TRBJ2-1, with 10 bases lining up with TRBD2. The trim removed 4 bases at V and 10 bases at J, leaving 5 bases unmatched. Looked up from germline, CDR1 is SGHNT and CDR2 is YYREEE (reference sequence). The CDR3 totals 13 residues. The CDR3 sequence: CASSLAGVWEQFF. CDR3 bases: TGTGCCAGCAGCCTAGCGGGAGTTTGGGAGCAGTTCTTC.

V gene TRBV9 combines with J gene TRBJ2-1; possible D gene TRBD1, 6 bases. The CDR3 sequence is 16 residues long. Germline V gene sequence: CDR1 SGDLS, CDR2 YYNGEE. V was clipped by 0 bases and J by 2 bases, with 12 bases between them. CDR3 region: CASSVEGGSTYNEQFF. CDR3 nucleotides: TGTGCCAGCAGCGTAGAAGGGGGTTCTACCTACAATGAGCAGTTCTTC. The complete variable domain, with remaining parts taken from reference TRBV9 and TRBJ2-1, reads DSGVTQTPKHLITATGQRVTLRCSPRSGDLSVYWYQQSLDQGLQFLIQYYNGEERAKGNILERFSAQQFPDLHSELNLSSLELGDSALYFCASSVEGGSTYNEQFFGPGTRLTVL.

This chain uses TRBV7-6 with TRBJ2-1, with 7 bases identical to TRBD2. This CDR3 spans 14 amino acids. Unmatched junction bases numbered 10, after V lost 7 bases and J lost 7 bases. Germline lookup yields CDR1 SGHVS and CDR2 FNYEAQ. DNA of the CDR3: TGTGCCAGCAACCCAGCGGGGCTGGTGAATGAGCAGTTCTTC. Protein: CASNPAGLVNEQFF.

The chain combines TRBV6-5 with TRBJ1-2; no reliable D call. CDR1 is MNHEY, CDR2 SVGAGI, per germline. The germline V and J ends were trimmed by 3 bases and 3 bases, with 17 bases remaining between them. There are 16 residues in the CDR3. Here the CDR3 DNA reads TGTGCCAGCAGTTATGTGAGGGCACAGAGGGACTATGGCTACACCTTC. Its protein is CASSYVRAQRDYGYTF.

J is TRBJ2-3 and V is TRBV7-9, with a possible D match to TRBD2 (6 bases). Germline V gene lookup returns CDR1 SEHNR and CDR2 FQNEAQ (reference sequence). The V gene lost 5 bases and the J gene lost 1 base, with 13 bases spanning the gap. The CDR3 contains 15 residues. The CDR3 is CASSPLTGGTDTQYF. CDR3 nucleotides: TGTGCCAGCAGCCCCCTAACGGGGGGCACAGATACGCAGTATTTT.

The CDR3 reads CASSEYSSNTGELFF. The CDR3 region has the DNA TGTGCCAGCAGTGAGTACAGCTCGAACACCGGGGAGCTGTTTTTT. This sequence joins TRBV2 and TRBJ2-2; no definite D call. Germline V gene sequence: CDR1 SNHLY, CDR2 FYNNEI. This CDR3 comprises 15 residues. Trimming left V 3 bases short and J 0 bases short, with 8 bases between.

The V call is TRBV19, the J call TRBJ2-2, with 7 nucleotides matching TRBD2. The CDR3 spans 14 residues. Trimming took 9 bases from V and 4 from J; bases not matched to a gene: 8. The germline gives CDR1 LNHDA, CDR2 SQIVND (reference sequence). The CDR3 DNA reads as TGTGCCAGCTCCGGGACTAAATTCACCGGGGAGCTGTTTTTT. Translating gives CASSGTKFTGELFF.

V usage is TRBV5-1 and J usage is TRBJ2-5, with 9 bases aligning to TRBD1. V lost 4 bases, J lost 4 bases, and 11 bases stayed unmatched. The CDR3 runs 16 residues. The germline V gene encodes CDR1 SGHRS and CDR2 YFSETQ. The CDR3 loop reads CASSRGGTGPIETQYF. The CDR3 DNA is TGCGCCAGCAGCCGGGGAGGGACAGGGCCAATAGAGACCCAGTACTTC.

Written as DNA, the CDR3 is TGTGCCAGCAGCCTGGGGACTGACGCCGAGCAGTACTTC. Protein sequence: CASSLGTDAEQYF. V and J are TRBV9 and TRBJ2-7; possible D gene TRBD2, 6 bases. The V and J ends lost 4 bases and 6 bases respectively, with 14 bases between them. CDR3 length: 13 amino acids. Per the germline V gene, CDR1 is SGDLS and CDR2 is YYNGEE.

The chain combines TRBV28 with TRBJ2-1, with 9 bases identical to TRBD1. The CDR3 has 15 residues. In germline, CDR1 is MDHEN, CDR2 SYDVKM. V was pared by 6 bases and J by 10 bases, with 13 bases of the junction left unmatched. CDR3 nucleotides: TGTGCCAGCAGAACCGGGGACAGGGCTAGTTGGGAGCAGTTCTTC. Amino acids: CASRTGDRASWEQFF.

The gene calls are TRBV23-1 and TRBJ2-2; D ambiguous. TRBV23-1 is an ORF; its function is uncertain. V lost 1 base and J lost 1, with 13 bases in between. CDR3 length: 17 amino acids. CDR3 sequence (DNA): TGCGCCAGCAGTCAATATCCTCTCCGGGTGAACACCGGGGAGCTGTTTTTT. Translating gives CASSQYPLRVNTGELFF.

The gene calls are TRBV27 and TRBJ2-7; D might be TRBD2 (5 bases). The CDR3 covers 14 residues. Trimming shortened V by 0 bases and J by 6 bases, and 12 bases separated the two germline ends. Germline V gene lookup returns CDR1 MNHEY and CDR2 SMNVEV (reference sequence). Here the CDR3 DNA reads TGTGCCAGCAGTTTATCGAGGGTGATTTCCGAGCAGTACTTC. This translates into CASSLSRVISEQYF.

The rearrangement uses TRBV7-6 and TRBJ2-1; D remains ambiguous. From germline, CDR1 is SGHVS and CDR2 FNYEAQ. V lost 2 bases to trimming and J lost 8 bases, with 10 bases between them. CDR3 length: 13 residues. The DNA of the CDR3 is TGTGCCAGCAGCTTACAGGTTTTAGATGAGCAGTTCTTC. Its translation is CASSLQVLDEQFF.

DNA of the CDR3: TGTGCCAGCGCCGTGCAGTTCCTTTCGACCTATAATTCACCCCTCCACTTT. It is translated as CASAVQFLSTYNSPLHF. The chain couples TRBV28 to TRBJ1-6, with D hard to call. V lost 8 bases and J lost 2, with 19 bases in between. The CDR3 covers 17 residues. Germline assignment: CDR1 MDHEN and CDR2 SYDVKM.

The J gene is TRBJ2-2, the V gene TRBV9, with D possibly matching TRBD2 (6 bases). CDR3 size: 15 residues. V was pared by 4 bases and J by 5 bases, with 15 bases between. In germline, CDR1 is SGDLS, CDR2 YYNGEE. Here the CDR3 reads CASSPRLAETGELFF. CDR3 nucleotides: TGTGCCAGCAGCCCCAGATTAGCGGAGACCGGGGAGCTGTTTTTT.

V is TRBV7-9 and J is TRBJ2-1; 10 bases are shared with TRBD2. Germline V CDR1 and CDR2: SEHNR, FQNEAQ (reference sequence). The CDR3 spans 18 residues. V was clipped by 0 bases and J by 6 bases; unmatched bases: 11. CDR3 residues: CASSLALSSSGGLNEQFF. CDR3 nucleotide sequence: TGTGCCAGCAGCTTAGCGCTCTCGTCTAGCGGGGGCCTCAATGAGCAGTTCTTC.

The V and J genes are TRBV28 and TRBJ2-2; D call uncertain. CDR1 and CDR2 from the germline V gene are MDHEN and SYDVKM. Trimming cost V 8 bases and J 4 bases, with 11 bases left between them. The CDR3 has 13 amino acids. The CDR3 protein is CASLARSTGELFF. The DNA of the CDR3 is TGTGCCAGCTTGGCTCGGAGCACCGGGGAGCTGTTTTTT.

This clone was counted once. The CDR3 loop reads CASMAGQGNEQFF. DNA for the CDR3: TGTGCCAGCATGGCAGGTCAGGGCAATGAGCAGTTCTTC. The chain joins TRBV27 to TRBJ2-1, with a weak D call TRBD1 (5 bases). In germline, CDR1 is MNHEY, CDR2 SMNVEV (reference sequence). This CDR3 has 13 residues. V was clipped by 7 bases and J by 6 bases, with 13 bases between them.

V gene TRBV5-1 combines with J gene TRBJ1-6, with a weak D call TRBD1 (5 bases). The CDR3 consists of 17 residues. Germline CDR1 reads SGHRS; CDR2 reads YFSETQ. Trimming stripped 4 bases from V and 9 bases from J, with 23 bases between. The CDR3 nucleotides are TGCGCCAGCAGCCTCTCGCTTGCTGGGGGGGTTAGTTCACCCCTCCACTTT. This encodes CASSLSLAGGVSSPLHF.